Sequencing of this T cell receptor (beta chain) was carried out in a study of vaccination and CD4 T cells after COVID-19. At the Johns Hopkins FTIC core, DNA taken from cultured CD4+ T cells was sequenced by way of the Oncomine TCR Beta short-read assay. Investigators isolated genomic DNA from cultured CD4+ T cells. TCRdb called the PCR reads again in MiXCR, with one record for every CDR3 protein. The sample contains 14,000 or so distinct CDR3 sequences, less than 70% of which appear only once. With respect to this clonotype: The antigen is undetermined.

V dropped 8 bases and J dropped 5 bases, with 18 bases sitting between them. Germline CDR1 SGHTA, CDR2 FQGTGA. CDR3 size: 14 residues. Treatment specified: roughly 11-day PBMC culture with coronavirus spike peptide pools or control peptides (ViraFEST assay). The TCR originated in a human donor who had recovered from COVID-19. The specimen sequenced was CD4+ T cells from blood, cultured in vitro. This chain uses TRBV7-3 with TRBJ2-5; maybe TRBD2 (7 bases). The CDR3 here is CASAGAVPAETQYF. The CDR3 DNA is TGTGCCAGCGCGGGGGCTGTACCGGCCGAGACCCAGTACTTC.